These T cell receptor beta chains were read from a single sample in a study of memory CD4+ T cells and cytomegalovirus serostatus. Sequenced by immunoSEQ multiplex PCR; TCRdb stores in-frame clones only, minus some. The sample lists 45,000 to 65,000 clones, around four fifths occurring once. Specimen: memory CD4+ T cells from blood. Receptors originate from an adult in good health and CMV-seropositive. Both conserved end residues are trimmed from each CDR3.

ATLRAPFYEQY TRBJ2-7 TRBV27
ASSARGGTGNTEAF TRBJ1-1 TRBV25-1
ASSPPGREYDYGYT TRBJ1-2 TRBV18
AISGRDSSYEQY TRBJ2-7 TRBV10-3
ASSLFPLQDNEQF TRBJ2-1 TRBV7-2
ASSWGQGNEKLF TRBJ1-4 TRBV7-9
ASSLGGANYGYT TRBJ1-2 TRBV7-2
SVVIRTQY TRBJ2-5 TRBV29-1
ASSGTSYQPQH TRBJ1-5 TRBV6-1
ASEPGGPHTGELF TRBJ2-2 TRBV28
ASRLAAYNEQF TRBJ2-1 TRBV7-9
ASRGVQRGPLSGANVLT TRBJ2-6 TRBV28
ASSLEQTQY TRBJ2-5 TRBV5-4
AIGREWVEQY TRBJ2-7 TRBV2
ASSVSNSNEKLF TRBJ1-4 TRBV5-1
ASSLGQNNEQF TRBJ2-1 TRBV7-9
ASSGDGGGGTQPQH TRBJ1-5 TRBV28
AWTGTANTEAF TRBJ1-1 TRBV30
ASSADSRSYNEQF TRBJ2-1 TRBV6-1
ASSPRTGDEQF TRBJ2-1 TRBV4-3
ASSQDWGDTQY TRBJ2-3 TRBV4-3
ASSLRPDSPLH TRBJ1-6 TRBV4-3
ASSYSISQGASEQY TRBJ2-7 TRBV6-5
AWGRDSRTEAF TRBJ1-1 TRBV30
ASSARGGRMGETQY TRBJ2-5 TRBV7-2
ASSIRSGAF TRBJ1-1 TRBV19
ASSLGGLAINLYEQY TRBJ2-7 TRBV11-2
ASRPSGGDEQF TRBJ2-1 TRBV6-5
ASSQDPARSYEQY TRBJ2-7 TRBV14
ASSATGRLAGSVRETQY TRBJ2-5 TRBV28